The present T cell receptor beta chain was sequenced within a study of cytomegalovirus exposure and HLA in healthy donors. Germline values: CDR1 MDHEN, CDR2 SYDVKM. V was cut by 4 bases and J by 10 bases, with 16 bases left in between. CDR3 length equals 14 residues. The PCR employed 60 Vbeta primers together with 13 Jbeta primers. Libraries were prepared by immunoSEQ multiplex PCR; TCRdb keeps only in-frame clonotypes and omits some of them. Its table lists nearly 200,000 clones. This TCR derives from a boy aged 5-17 years in good health and CMV-seronegative. The sample was PBMCs. The rearrangement links TRBV28 to TRBJ1-4, with D possibly matching TRBD1 (5 bases). The CDR3 DNA reads TGTGCCAGCAGTTCAGGGTACGAAATTGGAAAACTGTTTTTT. Translating it yields CASSSGYEIGKLFF.